Listed here are 6 T cell receptor beta chains from one sample, sequenced in a study of CD8 T cells in ankylosing spondylitis. These receptors lack a known antigen. TCRdb used MiXCR to reprocess the 5' RACE reads, holding one entry per CDR3 protein. The sample holds roughly 440,000 distinct CDR3 sequences, roughly 18% seen once. The study, taken as a whole, reports: One TCR beta motif, made up of under ten highly homologous variants, appeared characteristic of ankylosing spondylitis blood.

The sequenced sample consisted of blood, either unsorted or a sorted T cell fraction (not recorded which). Receptors were obtained from a male donor with ankylosing spondylitis.

This clonotype was observed a few times. This rearrangement joins TRBV2 to TRBJ1-6; 7 nucleotides line up with TRBD1. V shed 8 bases, J shed 2 bases, and the junction held 6 bases outside the gene matches. Per germline, CDR1 SNHLY and CDR2 FYNNEI. The CDR3 extends over 15 amino acids. As DNA, the CDR3 is TGTGCCAGCGGCCCCGGGACAGCCTATAATTCACCCCTCCACTTT. Protein: CASGPGTAYNSPLHF.

This sequence joins TRBV5-1 and TRBJ2-3, with TRBD2 matching 10 bases. Germline-derived CDR1 and CDR2 are SGHRS and YFSETQ. The V segment lost 4 bases and the J segment 4 bases; nucleotides outside the gene matches: 6. The CDR3 spans 15 residues. CDR3 amino acids: CASSVKRGGADTQYF. In DNA, the CDR3 is TGCGCCAGCAGCGTCAAGCGGGGGGGCGCAGATACGCAGTATTTT.

There are a few counts of this clonotype. The genes are TRBV7-2 and TRBJ1-4, with D perhaps TRBD1 (5 bases). Trimming shortened V by 3 bases and J by 5 bases, and 13 bases separated the two germline ends. The germline gives CDR1 SGHTA, CDR2 FQGNSA. CDR3 length equals 15 residues. In DNA, the CDR3 is TGTGCCAGCAGCTTCTGGGACGGCCAGAATGAAAAACTGTTTTTT. Amino acids: CASSFWDGQNEKLFF.

In its sample, this clonotype was seen many times. The chain has TRBV5-1 and TRBJ2-1; D unresolved. Trimming pared 3 bases from V and 7 bases from J, leaving 5 bases between. The V gene's germline CDR1 is SGHRS and CDR2 YFSETQ. The CDR3 sequence is 11 residues long. Written as DNA, the CDR3 is TGCGCCAGCAGCTCACTTAATGAGCAGTTCTTC. Translation: CASSSLNEQFF.

The sample holds many counts of this clonotype. This chain joins TRBV6-5 and TRBJ2-7; weak D call: TRBD1 (5 bases). Germline CDR1 reads MNHEY; CDR2 reads SVGAGI. The CDR3 extends over 14 amino acids. The ends were cut back, 2 bases at V and 2 bases at J, with 10 bases in the middle. The CDR3: CASSYKGRTYEQYF. CDR3 nucleotides: TGTGCCAGCAGTTACAAGGGGCGAACCTACGAGCAGTACTTC.

This clonotype has a count of ten or more. The chain links TRBV5-1 to TRBJ1-1; no reliable D call. The CDR3 length is 14 residues. Looked up from germline, CDR1 is SGHRS and CDR2 is YFSETQ. Trimming shortened V by 4 bases and J by 1 base, and 11 bases separated the two germline ends. The CDR3 coding sequence is TGCGCCAGCAGCCCTCGAACCACGAACACTGAAGCTTTCTTT. This encodes CASSPRTTNTEAFF.